This entry features one T cell receptor (beta chain) sequence. Its antigen specificity is not known. Base qualities are not at hand, and no much larger clone is one base apart. TCR beta CDR3 regions were amplified from genomic DNA with the immunoSEQ assay, a bias-controlled multiplex PCR using V- and J-specific primers. In a second PCR step, a proprietary barcode and Illumina adapter sequences were attached to the CDR3 amplicons. An Illumina MiSeq instrument was used to sequence the CDR3 libraries. The study's own analysis went as follows. Export and quality control were performed with immunoSEQ Analyzer 3.0, and downstream analyses were performed with R Bioconductor and Immunarch. Only productive rearrangements in the normalized downsampled data set went into calculating the repertoire metrics. Pathologically expanded clonotypes were defined as those larger than 5 templates in the normalized cohort. The Inverse Simpson Index was used to measure repertoire diversity. To capture all clonotypes, CMV-specificity analyses were performed on the non-normalized data set. In its TCRdb copy, this immuneACCESS table keeps in-frame sequences only and misses some clones. Where compared with another copy, unresolved V genes explain less than half of these, and the others have no known cause. V and J calls and clone size come straight from that table; D and trimming were deduced from the DNA. The sample profile shows about 9,300 clones; 70% to 90% of them were found once. The ten largest make up about 40% of the sample.

The time point label corresponds to: 180 days after allo-HCT. Blood samples were obtained from recipients approximately 28 days before transplant and at days 30, 100 and 180 after transplant. Nuclei Lysis Solution was used to extract genomic DNA from fresh or cryopreserved unfractionated peripheral blood mononuclear cells. These data come from a study of T cell clonotyping in hematopoietic cell transplantation (dated by TCRdb to the early 2020s). About the study as a whole: A total of 130 or so blood samples were gathered in the study from under 40 consecutive transplant recipients along with their related donors. Patient recruitment ran from 2015 to January 2017, and follow-up continued until late 2020 or death.

The V end loses 2 bases and the J end loses 0 bases, and a stretch of 12 bases separates them. Taken from the germline V gene, the CDR1 and CDR2 loops are SGHRS and YFSETQ. CDR3 length: 15 amino acids, cysteine to phenylalanine. Kept here is only the CDR3 DNA, which spans 45 bases and is read in frame from base 1. General conclusions and limits of the study: After transplant, TCR diversity in recipients dropped, and pathologically expanded clonotypes climbed progressively between day 30 and day 180. Sample size was limited, and cells were not sorted, so CD4 and CD8 repertoire contributions could not be separated. Inverse Simpson Index values from donors and from recipients before transplant predicted broader TCR repertoire diversity after transplant. Just a small fraction of recipient repertoires overlapped with donor repertoires, and more than 97% appeared de novo at the given depth.

This sequence originates from a human patient who had an allogeneic stem cell transplant, so the T cells may come from the graft donor. The donor label of this sample is uncertain. Some clones in this sample may be carry-over from other donors' samples. This material consisted of PBMCs, taken 180 days after allogeneic stem cell transplant. The sequence links TRBV5-1 to TRBJ2-7; TRBD2 is a weak D gene call, 6 bases matching. CDR3 region: CASSFGGSSSYEQYF. Read as DNA, the sequence is TGCGCCAGCAGCTTTGGGGGGTCGAGCTCCTACGAGCAGTACTTC.